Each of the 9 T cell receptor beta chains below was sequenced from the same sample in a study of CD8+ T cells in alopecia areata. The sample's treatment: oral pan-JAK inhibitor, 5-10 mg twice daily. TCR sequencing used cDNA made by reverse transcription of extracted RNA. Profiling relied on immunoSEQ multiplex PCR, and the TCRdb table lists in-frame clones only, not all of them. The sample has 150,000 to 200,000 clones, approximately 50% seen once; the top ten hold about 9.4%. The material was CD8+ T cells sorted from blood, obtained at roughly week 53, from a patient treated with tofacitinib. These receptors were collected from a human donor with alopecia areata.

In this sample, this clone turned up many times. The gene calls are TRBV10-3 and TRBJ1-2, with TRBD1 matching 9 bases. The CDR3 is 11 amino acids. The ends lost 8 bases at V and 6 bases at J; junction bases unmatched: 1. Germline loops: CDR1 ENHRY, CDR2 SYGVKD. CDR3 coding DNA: TGTGCCATCGGGACAGGGAATGGCTACACCTTC. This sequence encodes CAIGTGNGYTF.

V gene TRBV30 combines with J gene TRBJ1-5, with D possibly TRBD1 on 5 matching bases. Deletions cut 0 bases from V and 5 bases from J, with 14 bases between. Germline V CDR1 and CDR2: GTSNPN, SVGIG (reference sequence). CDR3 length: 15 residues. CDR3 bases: TGTGCCTGGAGTGTACAGGTCCCGAACGATCAGCCCCAGCATTTT. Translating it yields CAWSVQVPNDQPQHF.

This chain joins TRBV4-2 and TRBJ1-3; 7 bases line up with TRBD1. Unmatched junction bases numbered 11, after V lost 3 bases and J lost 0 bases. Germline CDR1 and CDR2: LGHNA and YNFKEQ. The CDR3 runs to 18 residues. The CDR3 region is CASSQGRYRGNSGNTIYF. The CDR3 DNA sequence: TGTGCCAGCAGCCAGGGACGCTACAGGGGAAACTCTGGAAACACCATATATTTT.

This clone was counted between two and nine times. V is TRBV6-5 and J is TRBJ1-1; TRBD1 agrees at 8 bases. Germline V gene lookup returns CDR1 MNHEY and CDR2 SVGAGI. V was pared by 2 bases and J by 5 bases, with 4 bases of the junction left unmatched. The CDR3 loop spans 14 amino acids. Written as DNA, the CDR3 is TGTGCCAGCAGTTACAGACAGGGGAGGACTGAAGCTTTCTTT. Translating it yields CASSYRQGRTEAFF.

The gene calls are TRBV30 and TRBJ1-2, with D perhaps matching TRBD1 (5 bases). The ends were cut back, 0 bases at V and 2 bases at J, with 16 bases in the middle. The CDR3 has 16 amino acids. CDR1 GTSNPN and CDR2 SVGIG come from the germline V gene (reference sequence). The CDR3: CAWSVLGRDGNYGYTF. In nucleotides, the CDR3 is TGTGCCTGGAGTGTACTTGGCAGGGACGGCAACTATGGCTACACCTTC.

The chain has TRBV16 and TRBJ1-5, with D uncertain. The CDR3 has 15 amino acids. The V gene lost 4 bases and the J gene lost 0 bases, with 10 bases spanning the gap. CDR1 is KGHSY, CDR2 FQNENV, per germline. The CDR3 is CASSPGHLSNQPQHF. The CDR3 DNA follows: TGTGCCAGCAGCCCCGGGCATCTTAGCAATCAGCCCCAGCATTTT.

CDR3 sequence: CASSQESRGSTDTQYF. The CDR3 coding sequence is TGTGCCAGCAGCCAAGAGTCGCGGGGTAGCACAGATACGCAGTATTTT. The chain has TRBV4-2 and TRBJ2-3; tentative D call: TRBD2 (6 bases). The V and J ends lost 0 bases and 0 bases respectively, with 10 bases between them. In germline, CDR1 is LGHNA, CDR2 YNFKEQ. The CDR3 sequence is 16 residues long.

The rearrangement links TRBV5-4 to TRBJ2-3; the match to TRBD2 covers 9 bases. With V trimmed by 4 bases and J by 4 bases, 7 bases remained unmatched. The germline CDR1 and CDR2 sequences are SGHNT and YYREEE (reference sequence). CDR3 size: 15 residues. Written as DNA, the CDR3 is TGTGCCAGCAGCGCGGGACTAGCCGCACCAGATACGCAGTATTTT. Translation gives CASSAGLAAPDTQYF.

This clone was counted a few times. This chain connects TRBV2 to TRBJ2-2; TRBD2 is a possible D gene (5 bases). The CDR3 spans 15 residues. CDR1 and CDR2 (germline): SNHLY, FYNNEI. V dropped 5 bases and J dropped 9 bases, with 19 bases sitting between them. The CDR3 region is CASSHPDSPRRELFF. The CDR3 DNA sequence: TGTGCCAGCAGTCACCCGGACTCTCCTCGGCGGGAGCTGTTTTTT. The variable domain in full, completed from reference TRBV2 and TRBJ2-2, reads EPEVTQTPSHQVTQMGQEVILRCVPISNHLYFYWYRQILGQKVEFLVSFYNNEISEKSEIFDDQFSVERPDGSNFTLKIRSTKLEDSAMYFCASSHPDSPRRELFFGEGSRLTVL.